A single sample gave rise to the 21 T cell receptor beta chains below, sequenced in a study of cytomegalovirus exposure and HLA in healthy donors. PCR used 60 Vbeta primers and 13 Jbeta primers. Profiled with immunoSEQ multiplex PCR; TCRdb holds only in-frame clones, not every one. The data show over 85,000 clones, with around 86% seen just once and approximately 2% held by the top ten. Sample: PBMCs. The receptors come from a man between 40 and 49 years old in good health and CMV-seronegative.

This rearrangement joins TRBV7-9 to TRBJ2-1, with a possible D match to TRBD1 (6 bases). CDR1 SEHNR and CDR2 FQNEAQ come from the germline V gene (reference sequence). This CDR3 spans 15 amino acids. V was shortened by 7 bases and J by 5 bases, with 18 bases between the two germline ends. Written as DNA, the CDR3 is TGTGCCAGCATCCTCACCCAGGGGCCTAACAATGAGCAGTTCTTC. Translated, it gives CASILTQGPNNEQFF.

The chain couples TRBV30 to TRBJ1-1; D call uncertain. The germline V and J ends were trimmed by 1 base and 7 bases, with 7 bases remaining between them. CDR1 is GTSNPN, CDR2 SVGIG, per germline (reference sequence). The CDR3 has 11 residues. The DNA of the CDR3 is TGTGCCTGGAGTGGGGGAGTTGAAGCTTTCTTT. Translating gives CAWSGGVEAFF.

The chain joins TRBV28 to TRBJ1-2; D gene uncertain. The germline V gene encodes CDR1 MDHEN and CDR2 SYDVKM. The CDR3 runs 15 residues. Trimming removed 7 bases at V and 5 bases at J, with 20 bases between. The CDR3 nucleotides read TGTGCCAGCACCTCTAGAGAATCAATTTATTATGGCTACACCTTC. Translated, it gives CASTSRESIYYGYTF.

There are a few counts of this clone. V is TRBV30 and J is TRBJ1-1, with D unresolved. V shed 5 bases and J shed 1 base, with 5 bases lying between them. This CDR3 has 11 residues. In germline, CDR1 is GTSNPN, CDR2 SVGIG (reference sequence). The CDR3 protein is CAWGRNTEAFF. The CDR3 DNA reads as TGTGCCTGGGGGAGGAACACTGAAGCTTTCTTT.

V and J are TRBV25-1 and TRBJ2-4; a weak D match, TRBD2 (5 bases). The CDR3 is made up of 15 amino acids. Germline-derived CDR1 and CDR2 are MGHDK and SYGVNS. V lost 1 base to trimming and J lost 2 bases, with 9 bases between them. The CDR3 nucleotides are TGTGCCAGCAGTGAATGGGAGACGACCAAAAACATTCAGTACTTC. It is translated as CASSEWETTKNIQYF.

The chain combines TRBV6-5 with TRBJ1-1; D is possibly TRBD1 (6 bases). There are 12 residues in the CDR3. V lost 8 bases to trimming and J lost 4 bases, with 11 bases between them. Germline V gene data show CDR1 as MNHEY and CDR2 as SVGAGI. The CDR3 region has the DNA TGTGCCAGCGGTAGGGGGGGCACTGAAGCTTTCTTT. As protein: CASGRGGTEAFF.

With regard to this clone: The sample holds other DNA sequences that translate to the same CDR3. The chain has TRBV6-5 and TRBJ1-2; D is possibly TRBD1 (5 bases). The germline CDR1 and CDR2 sequences are MNHEY and SVGAGI. V dropped 0 bases and J dropped 4 bases, with 9 bases sitting between them. The CDR3 contains 14 residues. The CDR3 DNA reads TGTGCCAGCAGTTACTCGACGGGGGGCTATGGCTACACCTTC. This translates into CASSYSTGGYGYTF.

The sample holds one count of this clone. The V gene is TRBV5-5, the J gene TRBJ1-2, with TRBD1 identical over 7 bases. V gave up 4 bases and J gave up 1 base; unmatched junction bases: 7. This CDR3 has 15 amino acids. Germline assignment: CDR1 SGHKS and CDR2 YYEKEE (reference sequence). The CDR3 region has the DNA TGTGCCAGCAGCGCAGGGGACAGCCATAACTATGGCTACACCTTC. Its translation: CASSAGDSHNYGYTF.

As regards this clone: At one of its ends the junction is not consistent with the germline gene, which may arise from a read error. V gene TRBV10-3 combines with J gene TRBJ2-7; 16 bases fit TRBD2. Germline V gives CDR1 ENHRY, CDR2 SYGVKD. The CDR3 totals 14 residues. For the CDR3, the DNA is TGTGCCATCAGTGACGGGACTAGCGGGGGGGCCTCCCACTTC. Its protein is CAISDGTSGGASHF.

The V and J genes are TRBV5-4 and TRBJ2-1, with 8 bases fitting TRBD2. The length of the CDR3 is 17 residues. Germline CDR1 is SGHNT and CDR2 is YYREEE (reference sequence). V trimming: 4 bases; J trimming: 5 bases; junction bases outside the gene matches: 14. In nucleotides, the CDR3 is TGTGCCAGCAGCGTACCTCCTTCGGGACTAGAGGACAATGAGCAGTTCTTC. Its protein product is CASSVPPSGLEDNEQFF.

CDR3 region: CASSFDPRGNSPLHF. The DNA for the CDR3 is TGTGCCAGCAGCTTCGACCCCCGAGGGAATTCACCCCTCCACTTT. The genes are TRBV9 and TRBJ1-6, with D unresolved. Germline-derived CDR1 and CDR2 are SGDLS and YYNGEE. The V and J ends lost 4 bases and 7 bases respectively, with 15 bases between them. The CDR3 length is 15 residues.

This clone was detected only once. The V gene is TRBV5-4, the J gene TRBJ1-1; D is undetermined. The CDR3 extends over 15 amino acids. Germline CDR1 is SGHNT and CDR2 is YYREEE (reference sequence). Trimming left V 0 bases short and J 6 bases short, with 15 bases between. The CDR3 nucleotides are TGTGCCAGCAGCTTGGATTCCGGGTACAACGCTGAAGCTTTCTTT. Translating it yields CASSLDSGYNAEAFF. The full variable domain, with the rest looked up from reference TRBV5-4 and TRBJ1-1, is ETGVTQSPTHLIKTRGQQVTLRCSSQSGHNTVSWYQQALGQGPQFIFQYYREEENGRGNFPPRFSGLQFPNYSSELNVNALELDDSALYLCASSLDSGYNAEAFFGQGTRLTVV.

This rearrangement joins TRBV9 to TRBJ2-3, with 9 bases lining up with TRBD2. Germline CDR1 reads SGDLS; CDR2 reads YYNGEE. The CDR3 spans 14 residues. Trimming removed 5 bases from V and 3 bases from J; junction bases left unmatched: 4. The CDR3 reads CASRRGGVTDTQYF. DNA for the CDR3: TGTGCCAGCAGGCGGGGGGGAGTTACAGATACGCAGTATTTT.

The V gene is TRBV7-9, the J gene TRBJ2-7; TRBD1 is a possible D gene (6 bases). V was cut by 7 bases and J by 0 bases, with 16 bases left in between. The germline V gene has CDR1 SEHNR and CDR2 FQNEAQ (reference sequence). There are 15 residues in the CDR3. The CDR3 DNA sequence: TGTGCCAGCAACCCAGCGACAGGTAACTCCTACGAGCAGTACTTC. Translation: CASNPATGNSYEQYF. Supplemented by reference TRBV7-9 and TRBJ2-7, the full variable domain reads DTGVSQNPRHKITKRGQNVTFRCDPISEHNRLYWYRQTLGQGPEFLTYFQNEAQLEKSRLLSDRFSAERPKGSFSTLEIQRTEQGDSAMYLCASNPATGNSYEQYFGPGTRLTVT.

This chain's CDR3 is CSAKQGNGYTF. The DNA of the CDR3 is TGCAGTGCTAAACAGGGTAATGGCTACACCTTC. The chain recombines TRBV20-1 with TRBJ1-2; TRBD1 might be the D (6 bases). Trimming pared 4 bases from V and 6 bases from J, leaving 9 bases between. The CDR3 runs to 11 residues. CDR1 DFQATT and CDR2 SNEGSKA come from the germline V gene (reference sequence).

The V call is TRBV4-2, the J call TRBJ2-3; D remains unclear. The germline V gene encodes CDR1 LGHNA and CDR2 YNFKEQ. This CDR3 contains 14 residues. Trimming left V 1 base short and J 0 bases short, with 5 bases between. CDR3 protein: CASSQAPSTDTQYF. The CDR3 DNA follows: TGTGCCAGCAGCCAAGCCCCTAGCACAGATACGCAGTATTTT.

The CDR3 sequence: CASQLAGGNTQYF. CDR3 DNA sequence: TGTGCCAGCCAACTAGCGGGGGGGAATACGCAGTATTTT. The chain couples TRBV27 to TRBJ2-3; 13 bases are shared with TRBD2. The CDR3 covers 13 residues. The V gene's germline CDR1 is MNHEY and CDR2 SMNVEV (reference sequence). The V segment lost 8 bases and the J segment 7 bases; nucleotides outside the gene matches: 3.

The chain uses TRBV5-1 and TRBJ2-7; D perhaps matches TRBD1 (6 bases). There are 14 residues in the CDR3. V gave up 8 bases and J gave up 2 bases, with 17 bases separating them. The germline gives CDR1 SGHRS, CDR2 YFSETQ. The DNA for the CDR3 is TGCGCCAGTGGGGCGCGACAGGCAACCTACGAGCAGTACTTC. This encodes CASGARQATYEQYF.

The rearrangement uses TRBV5-1 and TRBJ2-5; 10 nucleotides line up with TRBD2. The CDR3 is 15 residues long. The trim removed 0 bases at V and 5 bases at J, leaving 4 bases unmatched. The germline V gene encodes CDR1 SGHRS and CDR2 YFSETQ. The CDR3 DNA sequence: TGCGCCAGCAGCTTGGGCCTAGCGGGGGATGAGACCCAGTACTTC. This gives the protein CASSLGLAGDETQYF.

This chain uses TRBV5-6 with TRBJ2-4; 10 bases are a match to TRBD1. The CDR3 is 14 amino acids. The germline CDR1 and CDR2 sequences are SGHDT and YYEEEE. J lost 10 bases, V lost 5 bases, and 9 bases had no gene match. The CDR3 region is CASRTRQGANIQYF. CDR3 DNA sequence: TGTGCCAGCAGAACTCGACAGGGGGCAAATATTCAGTACTTC.

This clone was seen only a few times. This chain joins TRBV6-5 and TRBJ1-5; D is unresolved. The CDR3 consists of 13 residues. V was shortened by 4 bases and J by 5 bases, with 9 bases between the two germline ends. Germline V gene sequence: CDR1 MNHEY, CDR2 SVGAGI. CDR3 coding DNA: TGTGCCAGCAGTTCAGTCCCGTATCAGCCCCAGCATTTT. Its protein is CASSSVPYQPQHF.